These 18 T cell receptor beta chains were sequenced from one sample in a study of technical replicates of blood from a few donors. TCRdb keeps only in-frame clones here, not all; method: immunoSEQ multiplex PCR. The sample contains 75,000 to 100,000 clones, approximately 94% of which appear only once. Sample: T cells isolated from PBMCs. The receptors shown here come from a human donor in good health.

In its sample, this clone was seen once. The chain joins TRBV7-9 to TRBJ2-5, with 8 bases lining up with TRBD1. J was trimmed by 5 bases and V by 1 base; bases with no gene match: 6. Germline V gene sequence: CDR1 SEHNR, CDR2 FQNEAQ (reference sequence). The CDR3 contains 15 residues. CDR3 in amino acids: CASSLGTGLGETQYF. The CDR3 DNA follows: TGTGCCAGCAGCTTAGGGACAGGGTTGGGGGAGACCCAGTACTTC.

This sequence joins TRBV19 and TRBJ1-2, with TRBD1 identical over 12 bases. After removal of 8 bases from V and 7 bases from J, the junction contained 5 bases not matched to a gene. This CDR3 has 13 residues. The V gene's germline CDR1 is LNHDA and CDR2 SQIVND (reference sequence). CDR3 DNA sequence: TGTGCCAGTCGGGACAGGGGGCTAGGTGGCTACACCTTC. As protein: CASRDRGLGGYTF.

The chain uses TRBV15 and TRBJ1-6, with a possible D match to TRBD1 (6 bases). CDR1 is LNHNV, CDR2 YYDKDF, per germline (reference sequence). V lost 4 bases to trimming and J lost 0 bases, with 13 bases between them. The CDR3 consists of 17 residues. The CDR3, as DNA: TGTGCCACCAGCAAAAGGGGGTCAAGCTCCTATAATTCACCCCTCCACTTT. Protein product: CATSKRGSSSYNSPLHF. Based on the CDR3 plus reference TRBV15 and TRBJ1-6, the full variable domain is DAMVIQNPRYQVTQFGKPVTLSCSQTLNHNVMYWYQQKSSQAPKLLFHYYDKDFNNEADTPDNFQSRRPNTSFCFLDIRSPGLGDTAMYLCATSKRGSSSYNSPLHFGNGTRLTVT.

Regarding this clone: Other DNA sequences in the sample encode the same CDR3. This chain connects TRBV4-1 to TRBJ2-5; 12 nucleotides agree with TRBD2. The germline CDR1 and CDR2 sequences are MGHRA and YSYEKL. The CDR3 has 14 residues. Trimming removed 3 bases from V and 4 bases from J; junction bases left unmatched: 0. The CDR3, as DNA: TGCGCCAGCAGCCAGGGACTAGCGGGAGAGACCCAGTACTTC. Its translation: CASSQGLAGETQYF.

V usage is TRBV6-5 and J usage is TRBJ1-2; D uncertain. Germline loops: CDR1 MNHEY, CDR2 SVGAGI. CDR3 length: 13 residues. Trimming removed 4 bases from V and 8 bases from J, with 14 bases in between. The CDR3, as DNA: TGTGCCAGCAGTTTTTCCTACAGCTGGGGCTACACCTTC. Translated: CASSFSYSWGYTF.

The chain recombines TRBV28 with TRBJ1-2; D is unresolved. This CDR3 comprises 13 residues. V gave up 2 bases and J gave up 5 bases, with 9 bases separating them. From germline, CDR1 is MDHEN and CDR2 SYDVKM. The chain's CDR3 is CASSLGSVYGYTF. In nucleotides, the CDR3 is TGTGCCAGCAGTTTAGGGAGTGTGTATGGCTACACCTTC.

The CDR3: CASSSSGGATGELFF. The CDR3 DNA sequence: TGTGCCAGCAGCTCAAGCGGAGGGGCAACCGGGGAGCTGTTTTTT. This rearrangement joins TRBV7-8 to TRBJ2-2; D possibly corresponds to TRBD2 (6 bases). The CDR3 runs 15 residues. Germline assignment: CDR1 SGHVS and CDR2 FQNEAQ. Trimming pared 4 bases from V and 5 bases from J, leaving 14 bases between.

This chain uses TRBV27 with TRBJ2-3; 11 nucleotides line up with TRBD2. Unmatched junction bases numbered 10, after V lost 2 bases and J lost 6 bases. CDR3 length equals 17 residues. Germline V gives CDR1 MNHEY, CDR2 SMNVEV (reference sequence). CDR3 sequence reads: CASSLITSGSLEDTQYF. The CDR3 DNA is TGTGCCAGCAGTTTAATCACTAGCGGGAGTTTGGAGGATACGCAGTATTTT.

The chain is built from TRBV18 and TRBJ2-7; D might be TRBD1 (5 bases). The V end lost 4 bases, the J end lost 0 bases, and 16 bases lay between the germline ends. This CDR3 contains 16 residues. Germline V gene lookup returns CDR1 KGHSH and CDR2 LQKENI. CDR3 sequence: CASSRNTGSSSYEQYF. For the CDR3, the DNA is TGTGCCAGCTCACGGAACACAGGTTCTAGCTCCTACGAGCAGTACTTC.

To note about this clone: One junction end does not reproduce the germline sequence, and a read error may be involved. The chain employs TRBV28 and TRBJ2-1; a possible D gene is TRBD1 (6 bases). The CDR3 loop spans 13 amino acids. The germline V gene has CDR1 MDHEN and CDR2 SYDVKM. CDR3 loop: CASSLRTELKSIF. Written as DNA, the CDR3 is TGTGCCAGCAGTTTAAGGACAGAACTAAAATCTATCTTC.

V is TRBV10-1 and J is TRBJ2-2; a weak D match, TRBD1 (5 bases). CDR1 and CDR2 (germline): WNHNN, SYGVQD (reference sequence). The CDR3 extends over 16 amino acids. Trimming cost V 0 bases and J 0 bases, with 8 bases left between them. The CDR3 DNA sequence: TGCGCCAGCAGTGAGTCCCAGGGAACGAACACCGGGGAGCTGTTTTTT. The encoded protein is CASSESQGTNTGELFF.

This chain links TRBV11-3 with TRBJ2-1; 8 nucleotides line up with TRBD2. V lost 8 bases, J lost 8 bases, and 17 bases stayed unmatched. Germline assignment: CDR1 SGHNT and CDR2 YENEEA. The CDR3 is made up of 16 amino acids. CDR3 residues: CASGPAPGLAAYEQFF. CDR3 nucleotide sequence: TGTGCCAGCGGCCCCGCCCCAGGACTAGCAGCCTATGAGCAGTTCTTC.

The chain is built from TRBV6-5 and TRBJ1-2; D may be TRBD1 (5 bases). The CDR3 runs 15 residues. Trimming pared 5 bases from V and 4 bases from J, leaving 17 bases between. Germline loops: CDR1 MNHEY, CDR2 SVGAGI. The CDR3 sequence: CASSLRTKRSYGYTF. For the CDR3, the DNA is TGTGCCAGCAGTCTACGGACAAAAAGATCCTATGGCTACACCTTC.

The rearrangement links TRBV6-4 to TRBJ2-3, with D perhaps matching TRBD1 (6 bases). The CDR3 is 16 residues long. Germline CDR1 reads MRHNA; CDR2 reads SNTAGT. Trimming pared 3 bases from V and 2 bases from J, leaving 15 bases between. CDR3 residues: CASSETRGTHTDTQYF. DNA of the CDR3: TGTGCCAGCAGTGAAACCAGGGGCACACACACAGATACGCAGTATTTT.

This clone was seen only once. The chain uses TRBV28 and TRBJ2-3; possibly TRBD1 for D (5 bases). In germline, CDR1 is MDHEN, CDR2 SYDVKM. Trimming pared 4 bases from V and 0 bases from J, leaving 17 bases between. The CDR3 runs 17 residues. This CDR3 is CASSSGDRSYSTDTQYF. CDR3 DNA sequence: TGTGCCAGCAGTTCAGGAGACAGATCTTATAGCACAGATACGCAGTATTTT.

The genes are TRBV5-4 and TRBJ2-3, with 14 positions matching TRBD2. This CDR3 region has 17 residues. CDR1 and CDR2 from the germline V gene are SGHNT and YYREEE (reference sequence). V trimming: 1 base; J trimming: 5 bases; junction bases outside the gene matches: 6. The CDR3 reads CASSLRTSGGTRDTQYF. The CDR3 DNA is TGTGCCAGCAGCTTGCGGACTAGCGGGGGGACCCGAGATACGCAGTATTTT.

The chain couples TRBV5-6 to TRBJ2-1; 7 bases map to TRBD1. Germline-derived CDR1 and CDR2 are SGHDT and YYEEEE. The V and J ends lost 4 bases and 3 bases, in that order; junction bases with no gene match: 7. There are 15 residues in the CDR3. As DNA, the CDR3 is TGTGCCAGCAGCCAACGACAGGGCCTCTACAATGAGCAGTTCTTC. Its protein product is CASSQRQGLYNEQFF.

The chain combines TRBV5-4 with TRBJ2-2; 8 bases are shared with TRBD2. The CDR3 loop spans 17 amino acids. V lost 4 bases to trimming and J lost 0 bases; unmatched junction nucleotides: 8. The V gene's germline CDR1 is SGHNT and CDR2 YYREEE (reference sequence). DNA of the CDR3: TGTGCCAGCAGCATAAACCAACTAGCGGCGAACACCGGGGAGCTGTTTTTT. It encodes CASSINQLAANTGELFF.